A selection of T cell receptor beta chains follows, all from one sample in a study of blood T cell repertoires in COVID-19. The method was immunoSEQ multiplex PCR; TCRdb's version includes in-frame clones alone and lacks a portion of them. The table shows some 530,000 clones, with around 85% occurring only once. Sequenced input: PBMCs or T cells enriched from blood (not recorded which). Receptor source: a woman between 55 and 75 years old who had recovered from COVID-19. CDR3s include the opening cysteine and the closing phenylalanine or tryptophan. D genes are given only for firm matches. Part of the rows lack a size; the others show once, few, many or a class for expanded clones.

TRBV11-2	TRBJ2-3	-	-	TGTGCCAGCAGCTTAGTGGACGCGGGCTATACGCAGTATTTT	CASSLVDAGYTQYF
TRBV2	TRBJ1-4	once	-	TGTGCCAGCAGCTACGGGGGGATCGGTGAAAAACTGTTTTTT	CASSYGGIGEKLFF
TRBV28	TRBJ1-5	-	TRBD1	TGTGCCAGCCAGAAAGGGGGCGTGCATAGCAATCAGCCCCAGCATTTT	CASQKGGVHSNQPQHF
TRBV11-2	TRBJ2-1	-	TRBD2	TGTGCCAGCAGCTTAGACCTAGCGGTTAATGAGCAGTTCTTC	CASSLDLAVNEQFF
TRBV7-9	TRBJ2-7	-	-	TGTGCCAGCAGCTCTAACCAAGGACTTACTGCCTACGAGCAGTACTTC	CASSSNQGLTAYEQYF
TRBV4-1	TRBJ1-5	-	-	TGCGCCAGCAGCCAAGATTGGCAGAATCAGCCCCAGCATTTT	CASSQDWQNQPQHF
TRBV30	TRBJ1-2	-	-	TGTGCCTGGAGTGTGGTGAGGAAAAGGGGCTACACCTTC	CAWSVVRKRGYTF
TRBV7-8	TRBJ1-1	-	-	TGTGCCAGCAGCTTAGTGGGGGGGGAACGTTCTTGGACTGAAGCTTTCTTT	CASSLVGGERSWTEAFF
TRBV12-5	TRBJ2-7	-	-	TGTGCTAGTGGTGACGGTCCCAGGGACGAGCAGTACTTC	CASGDGPRDEQYF
TRBV30	TRBJ2-2	-	-	TGTGCCCATTACACGTTGGGGCGGGAGAACACCGGGGAGCTGTTTTTT	CAHYTLGRENTGELFF
TRBV6-5	TRBJ1-1	-	-	TGTGCCAGCAGTTACTCGAGTCGAAGGAACACTGAAGCTTTCTTT	CASSYSSRRNTEAFF
TRBV23-1	TRBJ1-2	-	TRBD1	TGCGCCAGCAGTGGGGGGTATACCGACAGGGGGCACTACTATGGCTACACCTTC	CASSGGYTDRGHYYGYTF
TRBV2	TRBJ1-2	-	-	TGTGCCAGCTTACGGGGGTCCACTAACTATGGCTACACCTTC	CASLRGSTNYGYTF
TRBV5-1	TRBJ1-1	once	-	TGCGCCAGCAGCTTGGCCGGGGGACGGGCTAACACTGAAGCTTTCTTT	CASSLAGGRANTEAFF
TRBV3-1/TRBV3-2	TRBJ2-2	-	-	TGTGCCAGCAGCCAGAATAGTAGGAGGAGCACGTCCGGGGAGCTGTTTTTT	CASSQNSRRSTSGELFF
TRBV2	TRBJ2-1	-	-	TGTGCCAGCAGGACTACAGAGCAGTTCTTC	CASRTTEQFF
TRBV5-5	TRBJ2-2	-	TRBD1	TGTGCCAGCAGCAAAAACAGGGGCGACACCGGGGAGCTGTTTTTT	CASSKNRGDTGELFF
TRBV7-2	TRBJ1-6	-	-	TGTGCCAGCAGCTTCCCCCAATTACCCCTCCACTTT	CASSFPQLPLHF
TRBV11-2	TRBJ2-1	-	TRBD1	TGTGCCAGCAGCTTAGGGACAGGGTTAAATGAGCAGTTCTTC	CASSLGTGLNEQFF
TRBV19	TRBJ1-3	-	-	TGTGCCAGTAGTATCTCAGACTCTGGAAACACCATATATTTT	CASSISDSGNTIYF
TRBV27	TRBJ2-7	-	-	TGTGCCAGCAGTCTAGACCCTTCGTCCTACGAGCAGTACTTC	CASSLDPSSYEQYF
TRBV6-5	TRBJ1-1	-	-	TGTGCCAGCGCTGGGAGAACTGAAGCTTTCTTT	CASAGRTEAFF
TRBV7-2	TRBJ2-1	-	TRBD2	TGTGCCAGCAGCTTAGATGCAGCGGGGGCCTACAATGAGCAGTTCTTC	CASSLDAAGAYNEQFF
TRBV12-5	TRBJ2-7	-	-	TGTGCTAGTGGTTTGGTATCCGGCCAGGCGCTCTCCTACGAGCAGTACTTC	CASGLVSGQALSYEQYF
TRBV5-6	TRBJ1-5	-	-	TGTGCCAGCAGCTTGTGGCACCCGGGGGTAGGCAATCAGCCCCAGCATTTT	CASSLWHPGVGNQPQHF
TRBV7-6	TRBJ1-6	-	TRBD1	TGTGCCAGCAGCCTAGACAGGGGAAAAAGTTCACCCCTCCACTTT	CASSLDRGKSSPLHF
TRBV14	TRBJ1-5	-	TRBD1	TGTGCCAGCAGCCCAGAGAGAACAGGGGACAGCAATCAGCCCCAGCATTTT	CASSPERTGDSNQPQHF
TRBV19	TRBJ2-1	-	-	TGTGCCAGTAGTACCCCCCGGGGGACCTACAATGAGCAGTTCTTC	CASSTPRGTYNEQFF
TRBV11-2	TRBJ1-6	-	TRBD1	TGTGCCAGCAGCTTCTCGACAGGGAATTCACCCCTCCACTTT	CASSFSTGNSPLHF
TRBV27	TRBJ1-5	-	TRBD1	TGTGCCAGCAGTTTATCCTTCGGGACAGGCCAGGTCCATTTT	CASSLSFGTGQVHF
TRBV19	TRBJ2-2	once	-	TGTGCCAGTAGTCCCTGGAGGAACACCGGGGAGCTGTTTTTT	CASSPWRNTGELFF
TRBV6-5	TRBJ1-1	-	TRBD1	TGTGCCAGCAGGAATACAGGGGGACACACTGAAGCTTTCTTT	CASRNTGGHTEAFF
TRBV3-1/TRBV3-2	TRBJ2-3	-	-	TGTGCCAGCAGCCAAGGTATTTGGCAGGGGAGCACAGATACGCAGTATTTT	CASSQGIWQGSTDTQYF
TRBV2	TRBJ1-2	-	TRBD1	TGTGCCAGCATTCTGGGACAGGGGAGAGGCGGCTACACCTTC	CASILGQGRGGYTF
TRBV6-2/TRBV6-3	TRBJ1-4	-	TRBD1	TGTGCCAGCAGTTGGGACAGGGTATATGAAAAACTGTTTTTT	CASSWDRVYEKLFF
TRBV7-2	TRBJ2-1	-	TRBD2	TGTGCCAGCAGCCCTAGCGGGGGGGCCGGCGATGAGCAGTTCTTC	CASSPSGGAGDEQFF
TRBV7-6	TRBJ2-3	-	-	TGTGCCAGCAGCTCTCGGGACACCTCTAGCACAGATACGCAGTATTTT	CASSSRDTSSTDTQYF
TRBV27	TRBJ2-6	-	-	TGTGCCAGCAGAGAGAGGAGGGTTGGGGCCAACGTCCTGACTTTC	CASRERRVGANVLTF
TRBV29-1	TRBJ1-2	-	-	TGCAGCGTTGAATGGCCCAGTGATGGCTACACCTTC	CSVEWPSDGYTF
TRBV2	TRBJ1-5	once	-	TGTGCCAGCAACCAGGGCCGAATCAATCAGCCCCAGCATTTT	CASNQGRINQPQHF
TRBV19	TRBJ1-6	-	-	TGTGCCACCCGGACAGCTTTTCCTTCACCCCTCCACTTT	CATRTAFPSPLHF
TRBV5-1	TRBJ1-5	-	TRBD1	TGCGCCAGCAGCCACGGACAGGGGGGCAATCAGCCCCAGCATTTT	CASSHGQGGNQPQHF
TRBV7-8	TRBJ1-3	once	-	TGTGCCAGCAGCCCCGGTGGAGGGCGAAGCTCTGGAAACACCATATATTTT	CASSPGGGRSSGNTIYF
TRBV19	TRBJ1-1	-	-	TGTGCCAGTAGTATGCAGGGGTGGGGGAACACTGAAGCTTTCTTT	CASSMQGWGNTEAFF
TRBV28	TRBJ1-4	-	-	TGTGCCAGCACAAAATTGGGGGAGGGAATAACTAATGAAAAACTGTTTTTT	CASTKLGEGITNEKLFF
TRBV5-1	TRBJ2-7	-	-	TGCGCCAGCAGCTCCAGGGGCATCAACGAGCAGTACTTC	CASSSRGINEQYF
TRBV2	TRBJ1-3	-	TRBD1	TGTGCCAGCAGTGAGACAGGGGCTGGAAACACCATATATTTT	CASSETGAGNTIYF
TRBV5-6	TRBJ2-3	-	-	TGTGCCAGCAGCGGCGACTTGGTTAGCACAGATACGCAGTATTTT	CASSGDLVSTDTQYF
TRBV30	TRBJ1-5	-	TRBD1	TGTGCCTGGAGTAGGTCAGGGGGGCAGCCCCAGCATTTT	CAWSRSGGQPQHF
TRBV7-2	TRBJ2-5	-	TRBD2	TGTGCCAGCAGCCTCTTAGGGCGGGGGGGCCAAGAGACCCAGTACTTC	CASSLLGRGGQETQYF
TRBV5-1	TRBJ1-4	-	TRBD1	TGCGCCAGCAGATTGGGACAGGGGGTCGGCAATGAAAAACTGTTTTTT	CASRLGQGVGNEKLFF
TRBV6-5	TRBJ2-6	-	-	TGTGCCAGCAGTTACCGCAGGGCATCTGGGGCCAACGTCCTGACTTTC	CASSYRRASGANVLTF
TRBV4-1	TRBJ1-1	once	-	TGCGCCAGCAGCCAGGAACCCACAGGACTGAACACTGAAGCTTTCTTT	CASSQEPTGLNTEAFF
TRBV6-1	TRBJ1-1	-	-	TGTGCCAGCAGTGCCGACACTTATTTAATGAACACTGAAGCTTTCTTT	CASSADTYLMNTEAFF
TRBV4-1	TRBJ1-2	-	TRBD1	TGCGCCAGCAGCGCTTGGGACAGCGCCAACTATGGCTACACCTTC	CASSAWDSANYGYTF